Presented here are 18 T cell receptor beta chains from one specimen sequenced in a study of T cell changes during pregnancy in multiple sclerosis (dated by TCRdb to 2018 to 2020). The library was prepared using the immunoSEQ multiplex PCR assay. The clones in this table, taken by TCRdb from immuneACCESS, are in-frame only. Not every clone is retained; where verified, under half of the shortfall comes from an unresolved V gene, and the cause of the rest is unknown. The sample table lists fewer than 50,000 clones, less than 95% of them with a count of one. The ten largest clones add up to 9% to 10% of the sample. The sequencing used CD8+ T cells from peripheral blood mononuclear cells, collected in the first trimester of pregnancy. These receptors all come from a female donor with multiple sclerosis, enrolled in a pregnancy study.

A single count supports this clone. The CDR3 sequence: CASSHSDGYTF. The CDR3 DNA reads as TGTGCCAGCAGTCATAGTGATGGCTACACCTTC. This chain links TRBV28 with TRBJ1-2, with unresolved D. CDR1 is MDHEN and CDR2 is SYDVKM in the germline V gene. CDR3 length equals 11 residues. V was clipped by 5 bases and J by 6 bases, with 7 bases between them.

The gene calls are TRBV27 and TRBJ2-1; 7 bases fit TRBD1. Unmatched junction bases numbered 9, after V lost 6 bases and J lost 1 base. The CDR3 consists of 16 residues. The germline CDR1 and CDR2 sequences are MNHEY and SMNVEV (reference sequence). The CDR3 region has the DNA TGTGCCAGCAGCTTCTTACAGGGGATGTCCTACAATGAGCAGTTCTTC. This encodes CASSFLQGMSYNEQFF.

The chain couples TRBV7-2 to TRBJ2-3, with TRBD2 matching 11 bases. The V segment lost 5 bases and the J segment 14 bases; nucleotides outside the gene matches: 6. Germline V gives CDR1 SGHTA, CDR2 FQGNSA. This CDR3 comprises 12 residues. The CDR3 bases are TGTGCCAGCAGCCCACCGGGACTAGCGGTGTATTTT. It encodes CASSPPGLAVYF.

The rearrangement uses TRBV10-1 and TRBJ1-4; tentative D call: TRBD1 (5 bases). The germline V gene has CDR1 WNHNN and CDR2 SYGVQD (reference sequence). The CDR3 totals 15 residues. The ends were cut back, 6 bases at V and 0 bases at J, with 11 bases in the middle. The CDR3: CASRGRDATNEKLFF. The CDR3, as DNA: TGCGCCAGCAGAGGCAGGGATGCAACTAATGAAAAACTGTTTTTT.

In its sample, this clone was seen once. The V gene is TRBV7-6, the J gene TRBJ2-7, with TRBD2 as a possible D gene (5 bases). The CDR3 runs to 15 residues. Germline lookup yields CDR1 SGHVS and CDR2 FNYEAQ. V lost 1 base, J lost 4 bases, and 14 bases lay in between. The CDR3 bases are TGTGCCAGCAGCTTAGGAGGGTCCGCCCATTACGAGCAGTACTTC. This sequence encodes CASSLGGSAHYEQYF.

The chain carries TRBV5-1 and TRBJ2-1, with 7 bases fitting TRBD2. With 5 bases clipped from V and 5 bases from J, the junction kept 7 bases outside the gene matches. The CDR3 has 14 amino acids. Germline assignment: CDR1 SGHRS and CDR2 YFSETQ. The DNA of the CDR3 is TGCGCCAGCAGTTGGCTAGCGGATCACAATGAGCAGTTCTTC. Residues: CASSWLADHNEQFF.

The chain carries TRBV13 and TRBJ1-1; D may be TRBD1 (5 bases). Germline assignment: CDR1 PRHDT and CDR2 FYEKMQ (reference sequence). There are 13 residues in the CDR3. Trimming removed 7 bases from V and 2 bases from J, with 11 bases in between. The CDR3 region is CASTGGRNTEAFF. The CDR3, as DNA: TGTGCCAGCACCGGGGGAAGAAACACTGAAGCTTTCTTT.

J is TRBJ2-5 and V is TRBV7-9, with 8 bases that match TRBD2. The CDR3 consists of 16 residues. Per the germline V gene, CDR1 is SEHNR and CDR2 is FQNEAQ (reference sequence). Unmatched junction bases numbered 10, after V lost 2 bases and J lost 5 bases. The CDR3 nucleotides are TGTGCCAGCAGCTTAAGGACTAGCAAAAGGGCGGAGACCCAGTACTTC. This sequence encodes CASSLRTSKRAETQYF.

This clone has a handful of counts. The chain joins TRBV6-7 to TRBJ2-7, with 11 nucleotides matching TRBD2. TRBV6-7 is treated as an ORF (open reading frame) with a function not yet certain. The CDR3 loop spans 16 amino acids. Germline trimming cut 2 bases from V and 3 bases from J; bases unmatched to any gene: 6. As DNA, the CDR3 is TGTGCCAGCAGTTACCCATCTAGCGGGGGGTGCTACGAGCAGTACTTC. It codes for CASSYPSSGGCYEQYF.

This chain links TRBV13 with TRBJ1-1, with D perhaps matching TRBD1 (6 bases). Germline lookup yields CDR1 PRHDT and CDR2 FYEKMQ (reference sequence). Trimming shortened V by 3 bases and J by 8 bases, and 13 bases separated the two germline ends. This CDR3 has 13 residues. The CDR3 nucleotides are TGTGCCAGCAGCTTTGGGGGGGGCGCGGAAGCTTTCTTT. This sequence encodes CASSFGGGAEAFF.

CDR3 DNA sequence: TGCGCCAGCAGCCATGCGAAGGGGACAGCCTACGAGCAGTACTTC. Its translation is CASSHAKGTAYEQYF. This rearrangement joins TRBV4-1 to TRBJ2-7, with TRBD1 identical over 7 bases. Germline CDR1 is MGHRA and CDR2 is YSYEKL. Trimming took 3 bases from V and 2 from J; bases not matched to a gene: 7. The CDR3 length is 15 residues.

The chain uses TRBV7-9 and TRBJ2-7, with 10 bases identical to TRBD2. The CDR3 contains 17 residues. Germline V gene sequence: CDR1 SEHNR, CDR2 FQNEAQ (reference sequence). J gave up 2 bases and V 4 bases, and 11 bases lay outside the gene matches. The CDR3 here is CASSSRSGRRLTYEQYF. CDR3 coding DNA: TGTGCCAGCAGCTCCCGTAGCGGGAGGAGGTTGACCTACGAGCAGTACTTC.

The DNA for the CDR3 is TGTGCCAGCAGCTCCACTCCTAACAGGGGAGAGCCCCAGCATTTT. This codes for CASSSTPNRGEPQHF. The chain combines TRBV27 with TRBJ1-5; the match to TRBD1 covers 7 bases. The CDR3 contains 15 residues. Looked up from germline, CDR1 is MNHEY and CDR2 is SMNVEV (reference sequence). J was trimmed by 8 bases and V by 6 bases; bases with no gene match: 13.

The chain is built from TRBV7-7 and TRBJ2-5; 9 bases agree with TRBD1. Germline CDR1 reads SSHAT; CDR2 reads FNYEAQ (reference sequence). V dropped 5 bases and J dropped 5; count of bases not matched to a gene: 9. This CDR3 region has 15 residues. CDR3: CASSQNTGGDETQYF. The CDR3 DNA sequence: TGTGCCAGCAGCCAAAATACAGGGGGCGACGAGACCCAGTACTTC.

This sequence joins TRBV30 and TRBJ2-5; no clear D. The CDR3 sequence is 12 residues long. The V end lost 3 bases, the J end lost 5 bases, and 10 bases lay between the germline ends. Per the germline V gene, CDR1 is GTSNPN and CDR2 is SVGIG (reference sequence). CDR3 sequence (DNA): TGTGCCTGGAGCCCCTATGGTGAGACCCAGTACTTC. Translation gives CAWSPYGETQYF.

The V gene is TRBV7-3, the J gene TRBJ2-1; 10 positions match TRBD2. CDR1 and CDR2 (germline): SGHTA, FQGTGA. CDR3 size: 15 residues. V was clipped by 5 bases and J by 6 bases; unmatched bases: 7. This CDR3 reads CASSTVAGGINEQFF. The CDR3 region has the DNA TGTGCCAGCAGCACCGTAGCGGGGGGAATCAATGAGCAGTTCTTC.

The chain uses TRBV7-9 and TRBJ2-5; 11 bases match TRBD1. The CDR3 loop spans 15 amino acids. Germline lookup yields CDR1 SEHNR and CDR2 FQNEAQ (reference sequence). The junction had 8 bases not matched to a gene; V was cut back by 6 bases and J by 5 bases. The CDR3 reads CASSLRTGGLETQYF. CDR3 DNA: TGTGCCAGCAGTCTTAGGACAGGGGGCCTGGAGACCCAGTACTTC.

The CDR3 region is CASSQETGGGYEQYF. CDR3 coding DNA: TGTGCCAGCAGCCAAGAAACAGGGGGAGGCTACGAGCAGTACTTC. The gene calls are TRBV4-2 and TRBJ2-7; 8 bases agree with TRBD1. This CDR3 has 15 amino acids. Germline-derived CDR1 and CDR2 are LGHNA and YNFKEQ. The junction had 4 bases not matched to a gene; V was cut back by 0 bases and J by 3 bases.